Below, one T cell receptor beta chain is given with its context. Its antigen is as yet unknown. The junction and the germline gene differ at one end; a read error may be behind it. CDR1 is MGHRA, CDR2 YSYEKL, per germline. This CDR3 is 15 amino acids long. These data originate in a study of tumor and adjacent non-tumor tissue in lung cancer. Study observations and caveats: Normal lung showed higher cumulative top 100 clone frequency than tumor.

The template was RNA from unsorted bulk tissue. The normal lung tissue was taken more than 3 cm from the tumor edge. A modified ARM-PCR protocol with three rounds of nested PCR amplified TCRbeta. TCRdb reprocessed the multiplex PCR reads with MiXCR, giving one entry per CDR3 protein. There are some 95,000 distinct CDR3 sequences in the sample; approximately 80% occur only once, and about 30% lies in the top ten. The sequence came from a man between 60 and 70 years old with small cell lung cancer. Sequencing was performed on distant non-tumor lung tissue. The chain is built from TRBV4-1 and TRBJ2-3, with D maybe TRBD1 (5 bases). This CDR3 reads CASSETTVSRDTQYF. Here the CDR3 DNA reads TGCGCCAGCAGCGAAACAACAGTCAGCAGGGATACACAGTATTTT.